This T cell receptor beta chain stems from a study of blood T cell repertoires in COVID-19. Study-wide background: Sources were T cells, B-cell-depleted T cells, or PBMCs; the material itself was cDNA or gDNA.

Authors' methods: Amplification of reference gene primers was used by the study to estimate nucleated cell counts. Method: immunoSEQ multiplex PCR; TCRdb's copy keeps in-frame clones and lacks some. That table is the source of V, J and clone size, and D and trimming were worked out from the DNA. The sample gives over 75,000 clones, roughly 83% of which show up once; approximately 31% is in the top ten. The CDR3 is 15 amino acids. Per the germline V gene, CDR1 is SSHAT and CDR2 is FNYEAQ (reference sequence). On this clone itself: The junction shows a germline mismatch at one end, possibly a read error.

The chain links TRBV7-7 to TRBJ2-1; D perhaps matches TRBD2 (5 bases). Sequenced sample: peripheral blood. This clonotype was obtained from a woman of 80 years or more with active or convalescent COVID-19. The CDR3 sequence is CASSLHPGSYNEQFF. The CDR3 DNA reads TGTGCTAGCAGCCTCCACCCGGGGTCCTACAATGAGCAGTTCTTC.